What follows describes a single T cell receptor beta chain. What it recognizes is unknown. After removal of 5 bases from V and 4 bases from J, the junction contained 7 bases not matched to a gene. Germline V gives CDR1 SGHTA, CDR2 FQGNSA. The CDR3 sequence is 15 residues long. This sample is drawn from a study of cytotoxic CD8 clonotypes in ibrutinib-treated CLL. Findings of the study overall: A difference in sampling times existed between sustained-remission and progressing patients.

Clones were read by immunoSEQ multiplex PCR, and TCRdb kept only the in-frame ones, dropping some. Here the sample spans approximately 160,000 clones, more than 70% being singletons. The TCR comes from a human donor with chronic lymphocytic leukemia. The rearrangement links TRBV7-2 to TRBJ1-2; 10 positions agree with TRBD1. The sample in question was PBMCs, obtained at disease progression, from a patient treated with ibrutinib. The chain's CDR3 is CASSQGQGDGYGYTF. The CDR3 DNA reads TGTGCCAGCAGCCAAGGACAGGGGGATGGCTATGGCTACACCTTC.